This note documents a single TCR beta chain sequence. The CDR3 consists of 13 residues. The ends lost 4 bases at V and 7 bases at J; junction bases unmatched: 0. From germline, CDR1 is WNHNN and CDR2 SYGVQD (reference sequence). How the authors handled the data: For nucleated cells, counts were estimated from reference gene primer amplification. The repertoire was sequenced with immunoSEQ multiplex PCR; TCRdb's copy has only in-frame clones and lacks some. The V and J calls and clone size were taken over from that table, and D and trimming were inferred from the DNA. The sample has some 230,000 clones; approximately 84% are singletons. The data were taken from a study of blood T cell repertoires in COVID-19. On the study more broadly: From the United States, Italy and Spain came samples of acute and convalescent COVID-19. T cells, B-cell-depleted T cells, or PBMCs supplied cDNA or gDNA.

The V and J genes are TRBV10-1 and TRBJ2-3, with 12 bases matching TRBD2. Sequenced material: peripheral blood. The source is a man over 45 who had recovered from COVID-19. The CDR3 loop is CASSGTSGNTQYF. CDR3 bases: TGCGCCAGCAGTGGGACTAGCGGGAATACGCAGTATTTT.